The 19 T cell receptor beta chains presented below share a single source sample, sequenced in a study of blood T cell repertoires in COVID-19. The protocol was immunoSEQ multiplex PCR, while the TCRdb copy is restricted to in-frame clones and leaves out a portion. In the table there are 200,000 to 250,000 clones, 80% to 85% of which are singletons. The material sequenced was peripheral blood. The source of these receptors is a woman aged 55-75 years who had recovered from COVID-19.

This chain uses TRBV28 with TRBJ1-3, with D maybe TRBD1 (6 bases). The CDR3 is 20 residues long. V was clipped by 6 bases and J by 4 bases, with 31 bases between them. Germline assignment: CDR1 MDHEN and CDR2 SYDVKM. The CDR3 DNA reads TGTGCCAGCAGCCGATGGGAGGGGGTTCAGGCAGGTTTCTTCGGAAACACCATATATTTT. This encodes CASSRWEGVQAGFFGNTIYF.

In nucleotides, the CDR3 is TGTGCCAGCAGCGTGACTGAAACTGGAAACACCATATATTTT. This sequence encodes CASSVTETGNTIYF. The V gene is TRBV9, the J gene TRBJ1-3; D not resolved. Per the germline V gene, CDR1 is SGDLS and CDR2 is YYNGEE. This CDR3 has 14 residues. V dropped 2 bases and J dropped 2 bases, with 8 bases sitting between them.

The J gene is TRBJ2-7, the V gene TRBV14; 7 bases are shared with TRBD2. Per germline, CDR1 SGHDN and CDR2 FVKESK. V lost 0 bases, J lost 1 base, and 6 bases stayed unmatched. The CDR3 consists of 16 residues. Written as DNA, the CDR3 is TGTGCCAGCAGCCAAGATCGTCGTAGCGGGTCCTACGAGCAGTACTTC. Translated: CASSQDRRSGSYEQYF.

V is TRBV3-1 (or the pseudogene TRBV3-2) and J is TRBJ1-2; D uncertain. V was clipped by 3 bases and J by 3 bases, with 5 bases between them. This CDR3 contains 12 residues. Germline V lookup: CDR1 LGHDT, CDR2 YNNKEL (reference sequence). The CDR3 bases are TGTGCCAGCAGCCAGAGGGACTATGGCTACACCTTC. Protein sequence: CASSQRDYGYTF.

The chain joins TRBV7-2 to TRBJ2-5; D remains ambiguous. Germline values: CDR1 SGHTA, CDR2 FQGNSA. The length of the CDR3 is 13 residues. V lost 4 bases to trimming and J lost 0 bases, with 6 bases between them. The CDR3 coding sequence is TGTGCCAGCAGCTCTGGGCACCAAGAGACCCAGTACTTC. It yields the protein CASSSGHQETQYF.

The gene calls are TRBV30 and TRBJ1-3, with 8 bases fitting TRBD1. The V gene end was trimmed by 3 bases and the J gene end by 5 bases; junction bases not matched to a gene: 3. Germline CDR1 and CDR2: GTSNPN and SVGIG (reference sequence). This CDR3 is built from 13 residues. CDR3: CAWSRGPRNTIYF. DNA for the CDR3: TGTGCCTGGAGCAGGGGGCCTAGAAACACCATATATTTT.

The V call is TRBV9, the J call TRBJ1-2; perhaps TRBD1 as D (5 bases). The V and J ends lost 4 bases and 1 base respectively, with 8 bases between them. Looked up from germline, CDR1 is SGDLS and CDR2 is YYNGEE. This CDR3 has 13 amino acids. The CDR3 reads CASSQDINYGYTF. CDR3 bases: TGTGCCAGCAGCCAGGACATTAACTATGGCTACACCTTC.

This chain joins TRBV18 and TRBJ2-7; D is unclear. The CDR3 runs 14 residues. CDR1 is KGHSH and CDR2 is LQKENI in the germline V gene. Deletions cut 1 base from V and 0 bases from J, with 7 bases between. CDR3 bases: TGTGCCAGCTCACCACTAGCTGGCTCCTACGAGCAGTACTTC. Translating it yields CASSPLAGSYEQYF.

The gene calls are TRBV6-5 and TRBJ1-2; 11 bases fit TRBD1. Losses at the gene ends were 4 bases for V and 8 bases for J; bases not matched to a gene: 3. The CDR3 is made up of 13 amino acids. Germline V gene sequence: CDR1 MNHEY, CDR2 SVGAGI. The CDR3 region is CASSWGQGDGYTF. The DNA for the CDR3 is TGTGCCAGCAGTTGGGGACAGGGGGACGGCTACACCTTC.

The gene calls are TRBV2 and TRBJ1-4; 10 positions agree with TRBD1. This CDR3 is built from 14 residues. V dropped 6 bases and J dropped 8; count of bases not matched to a gene: 6. Germline lookup yields CDR1 SNHLY and CDR2 FYNNEI. The CDR3 loop reads CASRTGTGDEKLFF. The DNA of the CDR3 is TGTGCCAGCAGAACCGGGACAGGGGACGAAAAACTGTTTTTT.

This CDR3 reads CASSYGGNEQFF. The CDR3 coding sequence is TGTGCCAGCAGTTACGGGGGGAATGAGCAGTTCTTC. The gene calls are TRBV6-5 and TRBJ2-1, with a tentative D call TRBD2 (6 bases). The V gene lost 2 bases and the J gene lost 7 bases, with 6 bases spanning the gap. The CDR3 is 12 amino acids. Per germline, CDR1 MNHEY and CDR2 SVGAGI.

The CDR3 protein is CAYAPLAGPNTEAFF. The DNA for the CDR3 is TGTGCCTATGCTCCATTGGCAGGGCCGAACACTGAAGCTTTCTTT. J is TRBJ1-1 and V is TRBV7-9; D might be TRBD1 (5 bases). Germline CDR1 reads SEHNR; CDR2 reads FQNEAQ (reference sequence). The ends were cut back, 11 bases at V and 1 base at J, with 20 bases in the middle. The CDR3 has 15 residues.

The V and J genes are TRBV7-3 and TRBJ2-2, with a possible D match to TRBD1 (5 bases). This CDR3 comprises 14 residues. The germline CDR1 and CDR2 sequences are SGHTA and FQGTGA. Trimming removed 4 bases from V and 6 bases from J, with 12 bases in between. CDR3 sequence: CASSSPPRAGELFF. The DNA for the CDR3 is TGTGCCAGCAGCTCCCCCCCCAGGGCCGGGGAGCTGTTTTTT.

J is TRBJ1-2 and V is TRBV7-8; tentative D call: TRBD1 (5 bases). The germline V gene encodes CDR1 SGHVS and CDR2 FQNEAQ. The V end lost 11 bases, the J end lost 0 bases, and 10 bases lay between the germline ends. This CDR3 comprises 12 residues. The CDR3 DNA is TGTGCCTGGGGCACCACTAACTATGGCTACACCTTC. The encoded protein is CAWGTTNYGYTF.

The rearrangement joins TRBV6-2 or TRBV6-3 to TRBJ1-1, with D perhaps matching TRBD1 (6 bases). Trimming took 0 bases from V and 4 from J, leaving 15 bases between them. The CDR3 consists of 16 residues. The V gene's germline CDR1 is MNHEY and CDR2 SVGEGT. CDR3 in amino acids: CASSYSRMEGGTEAFF. CDR3 sequence (DNA): TGTGCCAGCAGTTACTCGAGAATGGAAGGGGGCACTGAAGCTTTCTTT.

This chain joins TRBV5-6 and TRBJ1-2, with unresolved D. In germline, CDR1 is SGHDT, CDR2 YYEEEE. V shed 4 bases and J shed 0 bases, with 4 bases lying between them. The length of the CDR3 is 12 residues. The CDR3 DNA reads TGTGCCAGCAGCCCAGCTAACTATGGCTACACCTTC. It is translated as CASSPANYGYTF. The full variable domain, its missing parts supplied by reference TRBV5-6 and TRBJ1-2, is DAGVTQSPTHLIKTRGQQVTLRCSPKSGHDTVSWYQQALGQGPQFIFQYYEEEERQRGNFPDRFSGHQFPNYSSELNVNALLLGDSALYLCASSPANYGYTFGSGTRLTVV.

The chain links TRBV5-1 to TRBJ2-3, with D tentatively TRBD1 (6 bases). The length of the CDR3 is 16 residues. Germline lookup yields CDR1 SGHRS and CDR2 YFSETQ. V lost 5 bases and J lost 5, with 21 bases in between. The CDR3 sequence is CASRLGRTDPRDTQYF. CDR3 nucleotides: TGCGCCAGCAGACTTGGGCGGACAGACCCAAGAGATACGCAGTATTTT. Based on the CDR3 plus reference TRBV5-1 and TRBJ2-3, the full variable domain is KAGVTQTPRYLIKTRGQQVTLSCSPISGHRSVSWYQQTPGQGLQFLFEYFSETQRNKGNFPGRFSGRQFSNSRSEMNVSTLELGDSALYLCASRLGRTDPRDTQYFGPGTRLTVL.

The genes are TRBV6-2 or TRBV6-3 and TRBJ2-7; 8 bases map to TRBD2. This CDR3 has 15 amino acids. Germline-derived CDR1 and CDR2 are MNHEY and SVGEGT. V lost 5 bases and J lost 2; bases outside the gene matches: 8. The CDR3 reads CASSPPSGLAYEQYF. The DNA of the CDR3 is TGTGCCAGCAGTCCACCGTCGGGACTAGCCTACGAGCAGTACTTC.

The chain has TRBV18 and TRBJ2-1; 9 bases are a match to TRBD1. The V gene's germline CDR1 is KGHSH and CDR2 LQKENI. The CDR3 spans 16 residues. V lost 1 base and J lost 8; bases outside the gene matches: 9. The CDR3 sequence: CASSPLPQGAEDEQFF. The CDR3 DNA is TGTGCCAGCTCACCACTCCCACAGGGGGCAGAGGATGAGCAGTTCTTC.